A selection of T cell receptor beta chains follows, all from one sample in a study of T cells in Graves' hyperthyroidism and ophthalmopathy. A single record per CDR3 protein comes from TCRdb applying MiXCR to the multiplex PCR reads. The sample includes 300,000 to 450,000 distinct CDR3 sequences, less than 20% seen only once; the top ten take around 15%. The sample taken for sequencing was blood. Source of these receptors: a woman aged 40 to 50 with Graves' ophthalmopathy. Each CDR3 is given with its conserved first and last residue. The order of the fields is J gene, D gene, clone size, V gene, CDR3 DNA, CDR3 protein. A D gene is named only where the DNA matches it firmly. Where a row states a size, it is once, few, many or the class of an expanded clone; other rows omit it.

j_call: TRBJ2-7; d_call: -; clone_size: many; v_call: TRBV12-3/TRBV12-4; cdr3_nt: TGTGCCAGCAGTTTGGTGAGGGCCTCCTACGAGCAGTACTTC; cdr3_aa: CASSLVRASYEQYF
j_call: TRBJ2-7; d_call: -; clone_size: many; v_call: TRBV10-3; cdr3_nt: TGTGCCATCGGGATGCCGGGACACATATCAAGCTCCTACGAGCAGTACTTC; cdr3_aa: CAIGMPGHISSSYEQYF
j_call: TRBJ1-1; d_call: -; clone_size: many; v_call: TRBV6-1; cdr3_nt: TGTGCCAGCAGTGATAGGAAAGGATCAGAAGCTTTCTTT; cdr3_aa: CASSDRKGSEAFF
j_call: TRBJ1-1; d_call: TRBD1; clone_size: many; v_call: TRBV5-6; cdr3_nt: TGTGCCAGCAGCTTGGGTGGGACAGGGCGCACTGAAGCTTTCTTT; cdr3_aa: CASSLGGTGRTEAFF
j_call: TRBJ2-2; d_call: TRBD2; clone_size: many; v_call: TRBV20-1; cdr3_nt: TGCAGTGCACCCAAGGGCGGGAGGGCCGACACCGGGGAGCTGTTTTTT; cdr3_aa: CSAPKGGRADTGELFF
j_call: TRBJ2-7; d_call: -; clone_size: many; v_call: TRBV12-3/TRBV12-4; cdr3_nt: TGTGCCAGCAGTTTTGGGGGGGCGTCAGGGGAGCAGTACTTC; cdr3_aa: CASSFGGASGEQYF
j_call: TRBJ1-2; d_call: TRBD1; clone_size: -; v_call: TRBV20-1; cdr3_nt: TGCAGTGCCACAAACGGACAGGCGAGTGGCTACACCTTC; cdr3_aa: CSATNGQASGYTF
j_call: TRBJ1-2; d_call: -; clone_size: many; v_call: TRBV27; cdr3_nt: TGTGCCACCGCATTGAGTACGGGGGACGATGGCTACACCTTC; cdr3_aa: CATALSTGDDGYTF
j_call: TRBJ2-2; d_call: -; clone_size: many; v_call: TRBV7-3; cdr3_nt: TGTGCCAGCAGCCCCAATGGGGGAACCGGGGAGCTGTTTTTT; cdr3_aa: CASSPNGGTGELFF
j_call: TRBJ2-1; d_call: TRBD2; clone_size: many; v_call: TRBV27; cdr3_nt: TGTGCCAGCACTTTAGCGGGAGGGCCTTACAATGAGCAGTTCTTC; cdr3_aa: CASTLAGGPYNEQFF
j_call: TRBJ1-5; d_call: -; clone_size: -; v_call: TRBV11-2; cdr3_nt: TGTGCCAGCAGCCAAGACACTACACGGGCCGAGGGGTCCAATCAGCCCCAGCATTTT; cdr3_aa: CASSQDTTRAEGSNQPQHF
j_call: TRBJ1-1; d_call: TRBD1; clone_size: many; v_call: TRBV28; cdr3_nt: TGTGCCAGCAGGGAGACAGGGGGCGTCACTGAAGCTTTCTTT; cdr3_aa: CASRETGGVTEAFF
j_call: TRBJ2-2; d_call: -; clone_size: many; v_call: TRBV4-2; cdr3_nt: TGTGCCAGCAGCCGGACGGCCGACGCGAACACCGGGGAGCTGTTTTTT; cdr3_aa: CASSRTADANTGELFF
j_call: TRBJ1-2; d_call: -; clone_size: many; v_call: TRBV11-2; cdr3_nt: TGTGCCAGCAGCTCCGTAAGGACTCTTAACTATGGCTACACCTTC; cdr3_aa: CASSSVRTLNYGYTF
j_call: TRBJ1-1; d_call: -; clone_size: many; v_call: TRBV12-3/TRBV12-4; cdr3_nt: TGTGCCAGCAGGGGGCCAATGGACACTGAAGCTTTCTTT; cdr3_aa: CASRGPMDTEAFF
j_call: TRBJ2-7; d_call: TRBD1; clone_size: few; v_call: TRBV29-1; cdr3_nt: TGCAGCGTTGAAGCCGGGACAGGGGACCTAAACTCCTACGAGCAGTACTTC; cdr3_aa: CSVEAGTGDLNSYEQYF